This entry features one T cell receptor (beta chain) sequence. Enrollment of patients from Seattle took place during active infection, with longitudinal follow-up. These data originate in a study of blood T cell repertoires in COVID-19. Study background: Whether acute or convalescent, the COVID-19 samples came from the United States, Italy and Spain. T cells, B-cell-depleted T cells, or PBMCs supplied cDNA or gDNA.

This CDR3 spans 16 amino acids. Trimming shortened V by 1 base and J by 4 bases, and 11 bases separated the two germline ends. Germline V gene data show CDR1 as LGHNT and CDR2 as FRNRAP. Here immunoSEQ multiplex PCR was the method, and the copy in TCRdb shows in-frame clones only, minus some. The sample holds 150,000 to 200,000 clones, 80% to 85% seen once. The receptor was derived from a woman between 65 and 79 years old with COVID-19, enrolled during active disease. Sequenced material: peripheral blood. The chain is built from TRBV12-5 and TRBJ2-6, with D maybe TRBD1 (5 bases). The CDR3 protein is CASGLDVGPGANVLTF. CDR3 bases: TGTGCTAGTGGTTTGGATGTGGGGCCGGGGGCCAACGTCCTGACTTTC.